The 20 T cell receptor beta chains listed next were all sequenced from one sample in a study of blood T cell repertoires in COVID-19. Assay: immunoSEQ multiplex PCR; the TCRdb copy retains only in-frame clones and omits some. The sample shows roughly 170,000 clones, over 70% of them seen only once. The sequenced sample consisted of PBMCs or T cells enriched from blood (not recorded which). All receptors come from a woman aged 50 to 65 in a cohort exposed to, infected with or recovered from COVID-19 (not recorded which).

This chain joins TRBV4-1 and TRBJ1-1, with a weak D call TRBD1 (6 bases). This CDR3 has 15 amino acids. Germline V gene lookup returns CDR1 MGHRA and CDR2 YSYEKL. The V gene lost 4 bases and the J gene lost 5 bases, with 17 bases spanning the gap. The CDR3 protein is CASSPRTSRGTEAFF. As DNA, the CDR3 is TGCGCCAGCAGCCCCCGGACCTCAAGGGGGACTGAAGCTTTCTTT.

This chain uses TRBV2 with TRBJ2-1; TRBD2 matches at 10 bases. The CDR3 has 14 amino acids. The junction had 8 bases not matched to a gene; V was cut back by 6 bases and J by 9 bases. In germline, CDR1 is SNHLY, CDR2 FYNNEI. The CDR3 bases are TGTGCCAGCAGGGAGCGGGAGGGCCAGGGTGAGCAGTTCTTC. It encodes CASREREGQGEQFF.

The chain joins TRBV7-2 to TRBJ1-2; perhaps TRBD1 as D (6 bases). Trimming left V 0 bases short and J 6 bases short, with 8 bases between. The CDR3 has 13 amino acids. Germline CDR1 and CDR2: SGHTA and FQGNSA. CDR3 DNA sequence: TGTGCCAGCAGCTTAGCCGGGACAAATGGCTACACCTTC. It codes for CASSLAGTNGYTF.

This clone was seen only once. V is TRBV27 and J is TRBJ1-1; TRBD1 matches 11 bases. Trimming at V came to 5 bases and at J to 8 bases, leaving 7 bases not matched to a gene. The germline V gene has CDR1 MNHEY and CDR2 SMNVEV (reference sequence). There are 14 residues in the CDR3. The CDR3 DNA sequence: TGTGCCAGCAGTACGTGGGACAGGGGGGCAGAAGCTTTCTTT. This codes for CASSTWDRGAEAFF.

This clone was picked up one time. This chain links TRBV19 with TRBJ1-6; D is unclear. V was trimmed by 5 bases and J by 8 bases, leaving 16 bases between them. The CDR3 contains 15 residues. Germline V gene lookup returns CDR1 LNHDA and CDR2 SQIVND (reference sequence). Here the CDR3 reads CASSPEHRPDSPLHF. CDR3 DNA: TGTGCCAGTAGTCCAGAACACCGCCCAGATTCACCCCTCCACTTT.

This clone has just a few counts. For the CDR3, the DNA is TGTGCCTGGGGGAACTTCTATGGCTACACCTTC. The encoded protein is CAWGNFYGYTF. The chain recombines TRBV30 with TRBJ1-2; D is unresolved. The CDR3 totals 11 residues. The germline V and J ends were trimmed by 5 bases and 4 bases, with 8 bases remaining between them. Germline values: CDR1 GTSNPN, CDR2 SVGIG (reference sequence).

The J gene is TRBJ1-1, the V gene TRBV3-1 (or the pseudogene TRBV3-2); 7 bases line up with TRBD1. V shed 0 bases, J shed 5 bases, and the junction held 9 bases outside the gene matches. Germline assignment: CDR1 LGHDT and CDR2 YNNKEL (reference sequence). The CDR3 totals 16 residues. CDR3 sequence reads: CASSQDPQGQRTEAFF. DNA for the CDR3: TGTGCCAGCAGCCAAGATCCCCAGGGACAGAGGACTGAAGCTTTCTTT.

Only one count was recorded for this clone. The CDR3 sequence is CASSVGLAEAYEQYF. Here the CDR3 DNA reads TGTGCCAGCAGCGTAGGGCTAGCGGAAGCCTACGAGCAGTACTTC. The genes are TRBV9 and TRBJ2-7; TRBD2 aligns across 7 bases. The germline CDR1 and CDR2 sequences are SGDLS and YYNGEE. V was pared by 0 bases and J by 2 bases, with 5 bases of the junction left unmatched. This CDR3 comprises 15 residues.

This clone was counted once. The rearrangement joins TRBV19 to TRBJ1-5; TRBD1 matches 7 bases. The J segment lost 0 bases and the V segment lost 5 bases, leaving 10 bases of the junction unmatched. There are 17 residues in the CDR3. The germline gives CDR1 LNHDA, CDR2 SQIVND (reference sequence). The CDR3: CASSPRQGVYSNQPQHF. The CDR3 nucleotides read TGTGCCAGTAGTCCTCGACAGGGAGTATATAGCAATCAGCCCCAGCATTTT.

The rearrangement uses TRBV6-5 and TRBJ1-6, with D perhaps matching TRBD1 (6 bases). Trimming pared 6 bases from V and 7 bases from J, leaving 13 bases between. Per germline, CDR1 MNHEY and CDR2 SVGAGI. CDR3 size: 14 residues. CDR3 protein: CASRNDRNNSPLHF. The DNA for the CDR3 is TGTGCCAGCAGGAACGACAGGAACAATTCACCCCTCCACTTT.

This clone is a singleton in its sample. The CDR3 bases are TGTGCCAGCACCGACAGGGGTTCGGACACCGGGGAGCTGTTTTTT. As protein: CASTDRGSDTGELFF. The gene calls are TRBV21-1 and TRBJ2-2; the table's D call TRBD1 went unverified against the DNA. TRBV21-1 is deemed a pseudogene. This CDR3 region has 15 residues.

This chain uses TRBV11-2 with TRBJ1-5; a weak D match, TRBD1 (5 bases). The germline CDR1 and CDR2 sequences are SGHAT and FQNNGV. The CDR3 extends over 14 amino acids. V lost 5 bases to trimming and J lost 5 bases, with 13 bases between them. For the CDR3, the DNA is TGTGCCAGCAGCCTCGACAGAATTTATCAGCCCCAGCATTTT. It encodes CASSLDRIYQPQHF.

V is TRBV12-3 or TRBV12-4 and J is TRBJ2-5; TRBD2 matches 7 bases. CDR3 length: 12 amino acids. The V segment lost 7 bases and the J segment 3 bases; nucleotides outside the gene matches: 2. For the CDR3, the DNA is TGTGCCAGCACTGCGGGGGAAGAGACCCAGTACTTC. Translated: CASTAGEETQYF.

In this sample, this clone turned up once. CDR3 sequence: CASIEWGRNDNYGYTF. The CDR3 DNA is TGTGCCAGTATTGAGTGGGGCCGCAACGATAACTATGGCTACACCTTC. The chain is built from TRBV19 and TRBJ1-2, with D maybe TRBD1 (5 bases). The germline gives CDR1 LNHDA, CDR2 SQIVND (reference sequence). There are 16 residues in the CDR3. Trimming cost V 7 bases and J 1 base, with 19 bases left between them.

The chain uses TRBV19 and TRBJ1-4, with TRBD1 matching over 7 bases. The V gene end was trimmed by 3 bases and the J gene end by 6 bases; junction bases not matched to a gene: 7. The CDR3 spans 15 residues. The germline V gene encodes CDR1 LNHDA and CDR2 SQIVND (reference sequence). In DNA, the CDR3 is TGTGCCAGTAGTATGTCCCGACAGGGAGATGAAAAACTGTTTTTT. Translating it yields CASSMSRQGDEKLFF.

The V and J genes are TRBV27 and TRBJ2-1, with D perhaps matching TRBD2 (7 bases). The CDR3 spans 16 residues. CDR1 is MNHEY and CDR2 is SMNVEV in the germline V gene (reference sequence). V was shortened by 2 bases and J by 3 bases, with 14 bases between the two germline ends. The CDR3 here is CASSLRGEGYYNEQFF. As DNA, the CDR3 is TGTGCCAGCAGTTTAAGGGGGGAGGGATACTACAATGAGCAGTTCTTC.

In its sample, this clone was seen a few times. This chain joins TRBV11-2 and TRBJ2-7, with 10 bases fitting TRBD1. Unmatched junction bases numbered 4, after V lost 6 bases and J lost 2 bases. The CDR3 has 14 residues. The germline gives CDR1 SGHAT, CDR2 FQNNGV. The CDR3 sequence: CASRRGQGTYEQYF. The CDR3 nucleotides are TGTGCCAGCAGGAGGGGACAGGGGACCTACGAGCAGTACTTC.

The J gene is TRBJ2-3, the V gene TRBV7-9; D unclear. The CDR3 length is 15 residues. CDR1 SEHNR and CDR2 FQNEAQ come from the germline V gene (reference sequence). The V and J ends lost 5 bases and 4 bases respectively, with 16 bases between them. The CDR3 coding sequence is TGTGCCAGCAGCCCATCGCGAGTATCCCCAGATACGCAGTATTTT. Protein: CASSPSRVSPDTQYF.

The chain has TRBV28 and TRBJ2-7, with 10 nucleotides matching TRBD2. Germline CDR1 reads MDHEN; CDR2 reads SYDVKM. The CDR3 runs 18 residues. V gave up 3 bases and J gave up 0 bases; unmatched junction bases: 11. The CDR3 DNA is TGTGCCAGCAGTTTTCTAGCGGGAGCTATTAGGGCCTCCTACGAGCAGTACTTC. Residues: CASSFLAGAIRASYEQYF.

The chain recombines TRBV19 with TRBJ2-1, with D perhaps TRBD2 (5 bases). This CDR3 comprises 16 residues. Trimming took 6 bases from V and 0 from J, leaving 15 bases between them. The V gene's germline CDR1 is LNHDA and CDR2 SQIVND (reference sequence). The CDR3 here is CASSFSRGSSYNEQFF. In DNA, the CDR3 is TGTGCCAGTAGCTTCTCTAGAGGGTCCTCCTACAATGAGCAGTTCTTC.